The following is a TCR beta chain sequence with its context. The CDR3 has 11 residues. Between the trimmed V and J ends, which lost 4 bases and 12 bases, there was a span of 13 bases. Study processing details: By means of reference gene primer amplification, nucleated cell counts were estimated. Data came from immunoSEQ multiplex PCR; TCRdb stores just in-frame clones and leaves some out. Clonal size and the V and J genes are those of that table, whereas D and trimming came from the DNA. The table shows approximately 300,000 clones, with around 90% occurring only once. This specimen belongs to a study of blood T cell repertoires in COVID-19. Study context: Material from acute and convalescent COVID-19 was sourced from the United States, Italy and Spain. T cells, B-cell-depleted T cells, or PBMCs supplied cDNA or gDNA.

The V and J genes are TRBV12-3 or TRBV12-4 and TRBJ2-7; D not certain. Input material: peripheral blood. The sequence derives from a man aged 18 to 30 with active or convalescent COVID-19. CDR3 sequence: CASSSRGPVYF. For the CDR3, the DNA is TGTGCCAGCAGTTCACGTGGGCCGGTGTACTTC.